The clone carrying this T cell receptor (beta chain) turned up a few times. These data belong to a study of cytomegalovirus exposure and HLA in healthy donors. Use of 60 Vbeta and 13 Jbeta primers characterized the PCR. Profiled with immunoSEQ multiplex PCR; TCRdb holds only in-frame clones, not every one. The sample carries nearly 95,000 clones, around 8% recorded once. The CDR3 has 14 amino acids. CDR1 and CDR2 from the germline V gene are SGDLS and YYNGEE. Trimming shortened V by 4 bases and J by 6 bases, and 14 bases separated the two germline ends. Sequenced input: PBMCs. The receptor comes from a man aged 50 to 59 in good health and CMV-seronegative. The chain employs TRBV9 and TRBJ2-1; possible D gene TRBD1, 6 bases. This CDR3 reads CASSFLGHPNEQFF. The CDR3 DNA is TGTGCCAGCAGCTTCCTGGGACACCCCAATGAGCAGTTCTTC. The whole variable domain, filled in from reference TRBV9 and TRBJ2-1, reads DSGVTQTPKHLITATGQRVTLRCSPRSGDLSVYWYQQSLDQGLQFLIQYYNGEERAKGNILERFSAQQFPDLHSELNLSSLELGDSALYFCASSFLGHPNEQFFGPGTRLTVL.